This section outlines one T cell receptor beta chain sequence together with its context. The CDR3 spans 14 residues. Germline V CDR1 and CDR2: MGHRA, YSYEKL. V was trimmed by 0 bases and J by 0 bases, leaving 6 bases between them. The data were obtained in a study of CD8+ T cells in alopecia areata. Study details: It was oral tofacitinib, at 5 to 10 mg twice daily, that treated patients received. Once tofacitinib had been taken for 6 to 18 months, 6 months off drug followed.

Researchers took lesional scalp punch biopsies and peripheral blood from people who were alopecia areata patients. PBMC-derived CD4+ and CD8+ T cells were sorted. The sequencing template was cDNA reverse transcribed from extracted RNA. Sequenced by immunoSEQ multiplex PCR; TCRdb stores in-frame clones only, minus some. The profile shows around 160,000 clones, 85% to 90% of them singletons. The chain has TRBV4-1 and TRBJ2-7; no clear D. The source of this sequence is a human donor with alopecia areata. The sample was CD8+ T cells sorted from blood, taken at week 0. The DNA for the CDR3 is TGCGCCAGCAGCCAAGAAAGGCTCTCCTACGAGCAGTACTTC. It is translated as CASSQERLSYEQYF.